Shown below are 5 T cell receptor beta chains from a single sample sequenced in a study of T cells in Graves' hyperthyroidism and ophthalmopathy. RNA transcripts yielded amplified TCR beta CDR3 regions. The study used the HTBI primer set for a first-round RT-PCR of the TCR CDR3. TCRdb fed the multiplex PCR reads into MiXCR, producing one record per CDR3 protein. Of fewer than 500,000 distinct CDR3 sequences listed, roughly 14% are singletons. The sample consisted of blood. These receptors came from a man between 18 and 29 years old with Graves' ophthalmopathy.

Only a few counts were recorded for this clonotype. J is TRBJ2-2 and V is TRBV3-1; TRBD2 aligns across 13 bases. V was clipped by 0 bases and J by 6 bases; unmatched bases: 13. The CDR3 contains 20 residues. In germline, CDR1 is LGHDT, CDR2 YNNKEL (reference sequence). This CDR3 is CASSQDRPWTSGSISGELFF. Written as DNA, the CDR3 is TGTGCCAGCAGCCAAGACAGGCCCTGGACTAGCGGGAGTATCTCCGGGGAGCTGTTTTTT. The full variable domain, its missing parts supplied by reference TRBV3-1 and TRBJ2-2, is DTAVSQTPKYLVTQMGNDKSIKCEQNLGHDTMYWYKQDSKKFLKIMFSYNNKELIINETVPNRFSPKSPDKAHLNLHINSLELGDSAVYFCASSQDRPWTSGSISGELFFGEGSRLTVL.

This clonotype occurred a few times. The chain carries TRBV6-5 and TRBJ2-7, with no clear D. The CDR3 has 13 residues. V was pared by 0 bases and J by 3 bases, with 6 bases between. Germline lookup yields CDR1 MNHEY and CDR2 SVGAGI. The CDR3 DNA reads TGTGCCAGCAGTTACTCGAGTGTCTACGAGCAGTACTTC. It codes for CASSYSSVYEQYF.

This clonotype has a handful of counts. J is TRBJ2-7 and V is TRBV29-1; possible D gene TRBD1, 6 bases. The CDR3 totals 11 residues. Deletions cut 5 bases from V and 3 bases from J, with 8 bases between. Germline lookup yields CDR1 SQVTM and CDR2 ANQGSEA. This chain's CDR3 is CSVKQGYEQYF. In DNA form, the CDR3 reads TGCAGCGTTAAACAGGGCTACGAGCAGTACTTC.

Ten or more counts support this clonotype. This sequence joins TRBV7-9 and TRBJ2-7; D possibly uses TRBD1 or TRBD2 (5 bases each). Germline values: CDR1 SEHNR, CDR2 FQNEAQ (reference sequence). V was trimmed by 5 bases and J by 6 bases, leaving 17 bases between them. This CDR3 comprises 14 residues. The CDR3 DNA is TGTGCCAGCAGCCATTCTACGGGGACCCTCGAGCAGTACTTC. Protein: CASSHSTGTLEQYF.

This clonotype has only a few counts. The gene calls are TRBV4-2 and TRBJ1-3; D gene uncertain. The V and J ends lost 0 bases and 2 bases respectively, with 8 bases between them. This CDR3 contains 15 residues. Germline values: CDR1 LGHNA, CDR2 YNFKEQ. CDR3 in DNA: TGTGCCAGCAGCCAAGACGCGGGAACTGGAAACACCATATATTTT. This translates into CASSQDAGTGNTIYF.